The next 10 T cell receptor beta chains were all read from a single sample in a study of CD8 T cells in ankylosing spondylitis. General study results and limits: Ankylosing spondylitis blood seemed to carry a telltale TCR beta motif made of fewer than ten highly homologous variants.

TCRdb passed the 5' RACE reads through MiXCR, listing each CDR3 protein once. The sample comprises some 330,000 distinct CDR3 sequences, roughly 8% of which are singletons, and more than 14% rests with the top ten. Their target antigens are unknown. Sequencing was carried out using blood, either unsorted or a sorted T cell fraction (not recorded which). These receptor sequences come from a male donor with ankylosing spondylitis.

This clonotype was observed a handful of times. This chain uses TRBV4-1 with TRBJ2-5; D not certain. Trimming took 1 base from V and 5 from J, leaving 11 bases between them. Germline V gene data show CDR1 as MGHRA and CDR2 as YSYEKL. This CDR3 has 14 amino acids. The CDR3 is CASSQVGYMETQYF. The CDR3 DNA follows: TGCGCCAGCAGCCAAGTAGGATATATGGAGACCCAGTACTTC.

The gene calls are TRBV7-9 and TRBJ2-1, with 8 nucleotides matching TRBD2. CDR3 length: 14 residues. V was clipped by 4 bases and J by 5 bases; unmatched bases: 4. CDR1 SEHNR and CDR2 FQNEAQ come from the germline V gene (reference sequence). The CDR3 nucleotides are TGTGCCAGCAGCTCAGGACTAGCAAACAATGAGCAGTTCTTC. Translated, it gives CASSSGLANNEQFF.

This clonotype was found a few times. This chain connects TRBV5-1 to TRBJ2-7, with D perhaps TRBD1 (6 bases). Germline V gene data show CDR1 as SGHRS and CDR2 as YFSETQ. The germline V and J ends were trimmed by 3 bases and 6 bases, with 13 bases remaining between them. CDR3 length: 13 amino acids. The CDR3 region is CASSYGQPAEQYF. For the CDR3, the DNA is TGCGCCAGCAGCTACGGACAGCCGGCCGAGCAGTACTTC.

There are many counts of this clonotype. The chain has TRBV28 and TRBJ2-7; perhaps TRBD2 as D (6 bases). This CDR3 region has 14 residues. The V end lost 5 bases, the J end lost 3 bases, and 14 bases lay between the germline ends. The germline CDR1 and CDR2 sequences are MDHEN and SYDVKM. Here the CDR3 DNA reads TGTGCCAGCAGTCCCCATGGAGGGAACTACGAGCAGTACTTC. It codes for CASSPHGGNYEQYF.

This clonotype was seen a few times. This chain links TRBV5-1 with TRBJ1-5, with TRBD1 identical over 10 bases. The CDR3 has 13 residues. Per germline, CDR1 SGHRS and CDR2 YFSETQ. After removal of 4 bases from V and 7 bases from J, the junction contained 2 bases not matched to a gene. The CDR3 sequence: CASSQGQGQPQHF. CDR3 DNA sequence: TGCGCCAGCAGCCAGGGACAGGGGCAGCCCCAGCATTTT.

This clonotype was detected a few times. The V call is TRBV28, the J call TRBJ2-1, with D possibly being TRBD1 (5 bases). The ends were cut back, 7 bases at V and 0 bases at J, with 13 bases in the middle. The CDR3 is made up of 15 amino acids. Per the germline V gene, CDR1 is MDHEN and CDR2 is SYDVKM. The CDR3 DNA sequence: TGTGCCAGCAATGGACACCTAAGCTCCTACAATGAGCAGTTCTTC. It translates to CASNGHLSSYNEQFF.

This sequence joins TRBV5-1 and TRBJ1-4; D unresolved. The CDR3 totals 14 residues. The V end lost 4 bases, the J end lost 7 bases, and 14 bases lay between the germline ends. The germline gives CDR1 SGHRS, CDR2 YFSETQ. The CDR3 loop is CASSRFGRSEKLFF. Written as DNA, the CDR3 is TGCGCCAGCAGCCGTTTCGGACGGAGTGAAAAACTGTTTTTT.

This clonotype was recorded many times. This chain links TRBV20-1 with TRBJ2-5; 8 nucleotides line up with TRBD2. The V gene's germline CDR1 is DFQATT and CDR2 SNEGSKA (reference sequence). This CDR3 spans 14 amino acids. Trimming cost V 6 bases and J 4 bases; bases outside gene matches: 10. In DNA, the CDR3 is TGCAGTGCCCAGGGACTAGTTAAAGGAGAGACCCAGTACTTC. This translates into CSAQGLVKGETQYF.

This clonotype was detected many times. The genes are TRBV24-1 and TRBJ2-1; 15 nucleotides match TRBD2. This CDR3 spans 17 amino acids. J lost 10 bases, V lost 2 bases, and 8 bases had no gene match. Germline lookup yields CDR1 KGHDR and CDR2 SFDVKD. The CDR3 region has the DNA TGTGCCACCAGTGATTCCCCGGGACTAGCGGGAGGCTGGGAGCAGTTCTTC. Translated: CATSDSPGLAGGWEQFF.

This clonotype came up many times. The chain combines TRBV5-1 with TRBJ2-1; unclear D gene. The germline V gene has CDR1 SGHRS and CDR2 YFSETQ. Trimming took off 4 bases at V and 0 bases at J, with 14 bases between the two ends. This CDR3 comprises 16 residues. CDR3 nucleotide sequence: TGCGCCAGCAGCCTGGGTGGGTCCAGCTCCTACAATGAGCAGTTCTTC. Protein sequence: CASSLGGSSSYNEQFF. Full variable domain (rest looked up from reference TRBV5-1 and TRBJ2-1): KAGVTQTPRYLIKTRGQQVTLSCSPISGHRSVSWYQQTPGQGLQFLFEYFSETQRNKGNFPGRFSGRQFSNSRSEMNVSTLELGDSALYLCASSLGGSSSYNEQFFGPGTRLTVL.